These 30 T cell receptor beta chains originate from one sample sequenced in a study of blood T cell repertoires in COVID-19. Data came from immunoSEQ multiplex PCR; TCRdb stores just in-frame clones and leaves some out. The table has roughly 120,000 clones, around nine tenths seen once. Input material: peripheral blood. The source of these receptors is a man aged 40-49 years with acute or convalescent COVID-19.

This chain links TRBV10-3 with TRBJ1-1, with D perhaps TRBD1 (6 bases). Between the trimmed V and J ends, which lost 0 bases and 5 bases, there was a span of 13 bases. CDR1 is ENHRY and CDR2 is SYGVKD in the germline V gene. The CDR3 has 15 amino acids. CDR3 nucleotide sequence: TGTGCCATCAGTGAGTCGGTCGGGGGGCGGACTGAAGCTTTCTTT. It codes for CAISESVGGRTEAFF.

The chain links TRBV5-1 to TRBJ2-3; tentatively, D is TRBD1 (6 bases). Germline CDR1 reads SGHRS; CDR2 reads YFSETQ. V dropped 1 base and J dropped 0 bases, with 12 bases sitting between them. CDR3 length: 16 residues. The CDR3: CASSLTGQPSTDTQYF. As DNA, the CDR3 is TGCGCCAGCAGCTTGACCGGACAGCCTAGCACAGATACGCAGTATTTT.

The CDR3 bases are TGTGCCAGCAGTGCCGGGACAGGGATTCCGCCCCAGCATTTT. Translation: CASSAGTGIPPQHF. The V call is TRBV3-1 (or the pseudogene TRBV3-2), the J call TRBJ1-5; 9 nucleotides line up with TRBD1. Germline CDR1 LGHDT, CDR2 YNNKEL (reference sequence). This CDR3 region has 14 residues. Trimming took 6 bases from V and 9 from J; bases not matched to a gene: 9.

This chain links TRBV19 with TRBJ1-2; tentatively, D is TRBD1 (5 bases). Trimming removed 6 bases from V and 11 bases from J, with 22 bases in between. There are 14 residues in the CDR3. Germline V lookup: CDR1 LNHDA, CDR2 SQIVND (reference sequence). The CDR3 region is CASSVDKSSMGYTF. As DNA, the CDR3 is TGTGCCAGTAGCGTGGACAAAAGTTCTATGGGGTACACCTTC. The complete variable domain, with remaining parts taken from reference TRBV19 and TRBJ1-2, reads DGGITQSPKYLFRKEGQNVTLSCEQNLNHDAMYWYRQDPGQGLRLIYYSQIVNDFQKGDIAEGYSVSREKKESFPLTVTSAQKNPTAFYLCASSVDKSSMGYTFGSGTRLTVV.

The chain carries TRBV7-8 and TRBJ1-1, with TRBD1 as a possible D gene (5 bases). The ends were cut back, 5 bases at V and 4 bases at J, with 17 bases in the middle. The CDR3 consists of 15 residues. Germline V gives CDR1 SGHVS, CDR2 FQNEAQ. The CDR3 DNA sequence: TGTGCCAGCAGCCCCCACCAACGGAGGGGCACTGAAGCTTTCTTT. This translates into CASSPHQRRGTEAFF.

This chain links TRBV6-5 with TRBJ1-1, with D uncertain. Germline V gene sequence: CDR1 MNHEY, CDR2 SVGAGI. The CDR3 covers 14 residues. The V end lost 6 bases, the J end lost 1 base, and 12 bases lay between the germline ends. The CDR3 sequence is CASSRSGRNTEAFF. Here the CDR3 DNA reads TGTGCCAGCAGCCGGTCCGGGAGGAACACTGAAGCTTTCTTT.

V gene TRBV6-5 combines with J gene TRBJ1-6; D gene uncertain. Germline V gene lookup returns CDR1 MNHEY and CDR2 SVGAGI. Trimming cost V 2 bases and J 4 bases, with 9 bases left between them. There are 15 residues in the CDR3. CDR3 DNA sequence: TGTGCCAGCAGTTACGTGGCAGTTTATAATTCACCCCTCCACTTT. Translated: CASSYVAVYNSPLHF.

This clone showed up many times. The chain links TRBV14 to TRBJ2-1, with 10 bases lining up with TRBD2. The germline V gene encodes CDR1 SGHDN and CDR2 FVKESK. The CDR3 length is 18 residues. With V trimmed by 1 base and J by 3 bases, 9 bases remained unmatched. CDR3 sequence (DNA): TGTGCCAGCAGCCAAGGGTATAGCGGGGGGATTTACTACAATGAGCAGTTCTTC. Translated, it gives CASSQGYSGGIYYNEQFF.

This chain joins TRBV3-1 (or the pseudogene TRBV3-2) and TRBJ2-5; TRBD2 matches 7 bases. CDR3 length: 14 residues. V lost 5 bases to trimming and J lost 5 bases; unmatched junction nucleotides: 8. Germline CDR1 and CDR2: LGHDT and YNNKEL (reference sequence). The CDR3 here is CASSFSGTLETQYF. DNA for the CDR3: TGTGCCAGCAGCTTCAGCGGGACCCTGGAGACCCAGTACTTC.

This chain joins TRBV9 and TRBJ2-7; a possible D gene is TRBD2 (6 bases). Trimming stripped 4 bases from V and 6 bases from J, with 20 bases between. CDR3 length: 15 residues. The germline gives CDR1 SGDLS, CDR2 YYNGEE. CDR3 DNA sequence: TGTGCCAGCAGCCCCACGGACTATGGAAGCCTCGAGCAGTACTTC. Its translation is CASSPTDYGSLEQYF.

The rearrangement links TRBV6-6 to TRBJ1-3; D is unresolved. From germline, CDR1 is MNHNY and CDR2 SVGAGI (reference sequence). CDR3 size: 15 residues. Trimming shortened V by 0 bases and J by 0 bases, and 6 bases separated the two germline ends. CDR3 nucleotide sequence: TGTGCCAGCAGTTACTCGACACACTCTGGAAACACCATATATTTT. Translated: CASSYSTHSGNTIYF.

The chain employs TRBV2 and TRBJ1-1; no reliable D call. CDR3 length: 12 residues. Trimming removed 5 bases from V and 7 bases from J, with 11 bases in between. Germline CDR1 SNHLY, CDR2 FYNNEI. The CDR3 DNA sequence: TGTGCCAGCAGTCGGGGATTGGGTGAAGCTTTCTTT. Translation: CASSRGLGEAFF.

This clone was picked up a small number of times. This chain joins TRBV5-1 and TRBJ1-1, with TRBD1 matching over 8 bases. Germline V gene sequence: CDR1 SGHRS, CDR2 YFSETQ. Trimming removed 4 bases from V and 4 bases from J; junction bases left unmatched: 9. The CDR3 is 15 amino acids. The CDR3 here is CASSTRQGKGTEAFF. In DNA, the CDR3 is TGCGCCAGCAGCACCCGACAGGGGAAGGGCACTGAAGCTTTCTTT. The full variable domain, completed using reference TRBV5-1 and TRBJ1-1, is KAGVTQTPRYLIKTRGQQVTLSCSPISGHRSVSWYQQTPGQGLQFLFEYFSETQRNKGNFPGRFSGRQFSNSRSEMNVSTLELGDSALYLCASSTRQGKGTEAFFGQGTRLTVV.

The chain has TRBV3-1 (or the pseudogene TRBV3-2) and TRBJ1-4; a weak D match, TRBD1 (5 bases). Germline lookup yields CDR1 LGHDT and CDR2 YNNKEL (reference sequence). V was shortened by 1 base and J by 0 bases, with 9 bases between the two germline ends. This CDR3 has 16 amino acids. For the CDR3, the DNA is TGTGCCAGCAGCCAAGTTCAGGGTGCAACTAATGAAAAACTGTTTTTT. Protein product: CASSQVQGATNEKLFF.

This rearrangement joins TRBV7-9 to TRBJ1-6; a weak D match, TRBD1 (5 bases). Trimming removed 5 bases from V and 6 bases from J, with 17 bases in between. Germline values: CDR1 SEHNR, CDR2 FQNEAQ (reference sequence). The CDR3 sequence is 16 residues long. The CDR3 spells CASSPITGGGNSPLHF. CDR3 nucleotide sequence: TGTGCCAGCAGCCCAATTACCGGGGGAGGTAATTCACCCCTCCACTTT. Full variable domain (rest looked up from reference TRBV7-9 and TRBJ1-6): DTGVSQNPRHKITKRGQNVTFRCDPISEHNRLYWYRQTLGQGPEFLTYFQNEAQLEKSRLLSDRFSAERPKGSFSTLEIQRTEQGDSAMYLCASSPITGGGNSPLHFGNGTRLTVT.

The chain uses TRBV30 and TRBJ1-2, with a weak D call TRBD1 (6 bases). Germline assignment: CDR1 GTSNPN and CDR2 SVGIG (reference sequence). This CDR3 spans 11 amino acids. Trimming shortened V by 3 bases and J by 7 bases, and 9 bases separated the two germline ends. CDR3 sequence reads: CAWRGQTGYTF. CDR3 sequence (DNA): TGTGCCTGGAGAGGACAGACTGGCTACACCTTC.

This sequence joins TRBV3-1 (or the pseudogene TRBV3-2) and TRBJ2-5; 8 positions agree with TRBD2. V lost 3 bases, J lost 7 bases, and 13 bases stayed unmatched. The CDR3 totals 16 residues. Per the germline V gene, CDR1 is LGHDT and CDR2 is YNNKEL (reference sequence). The CDR3 coding sequence is TGTGCCAGCAGCCATCTCGGGACTAGGGATCAGGCGACCCAGTACTTC. It is translated as CASSHLGTRDQATQYF.

This clone was counted a few times. V and J are TRBV7-8 and TRBJ1-2, with 7 bases matching TRBD1. The CDR3 runs 13 residues. V dropped 5 bases and J dropped 8; count of bases not matched to a gene: 8. CDR1 SGHVS and CDR2 FQNEAQ come from the germline V gene. The CDR3 DNA sequence: TGTGCCAGCAGCCTCCGACAGGGAGGAGGCTACACCTTC. Amino acids: CASSLRQGGGYTF.

The chain has TRBV5-1 and TRBJ2-2; 9 bases agree with TRBD2. Unmatched junction bases numbered 3, after V lost 1 base and J lost 5 bases. Germline CDR1 and CDR2: SGHRS and YFSETQ. This CDR3 comprises 15 residues. CDR3 DNA: TGCGCCAGCAGCTTGAGCCTAGCGGGGACCGGGGAGCTGTTTTTT. Protein product: CASSLSLAGTGELFF.

The chain employs TRBV2 and TRBJ1-5; 11 bases are a match to TRBD1. CDR3 size: 13 residues. Trimming cost V 7 bases and J 7 bases; bases outside gene matches: 3. CDR1 is SNHLY and CDR2 is FYNNEI in the germline V gene. DNA of the CDR3: TGTGCCAGCAATCGGGACAGGGGGCAGCCCCAGCATTTT. This sequence encodes CASNRDRGQPQHF.

The J gene is TRBJ2-3, the V gene TRBV19, with 11 bases identical to TRBD2. This CDR3 is 13 amino acids long. Germline V CDR1 and CDR2: LNHDA, SQIVND (reference sequence). Germline trimming cut 9 bases from V and 3 bases from J; bases unmatched to any gene: 2. This CDR3 reads CASRLAGTDTQYF. The CDR3 nucleotides read TGTGCCAGCAGACTAGCGGGGACAGATACGCAGTATTTT. The full variable domain, in which reference TRBV19 and TRBJ2-3 provide the parts outside the CDR3, is DGGITQSPKYLFRKEGQNVTLSCEQNLNHDAMYWYRQDPGQGLRLIYYSQIVNDFQKGDIAEGYSVSREKKESFPLTVTSAQKNPTAFYLCASRLAGTDTQYFGPGTRLTVL.

The chain joins TRBV30 to TRBJ1-1, with 9 bases matching TRBD1. The CDR3 is 14 residues long. With 2 bases clipped from V and 11 bases from J, the junction kept 12 bases outside the gene matches. The germline V gene encodes CDR1 GTSNPN and CDR2 SVGIG (reference sequence). The CDR3: CAWSREIPGQGAFF. The CDR3, as DNA: TGTGCCTGGAGTCGGGAAATTCCGGGACAGGGTGCTTTCTTT.

A few counts support this clone. The rearrangement links TRBV7-2 to TRBJ2-7; 7 bases are shared with TRBD1. The CDR3 is 15 residues long. Germline CDR1 and CDR2: SGHTA and FQGNSA. V was clipped by 6 bases and J by 7 bases; unmatched bases: 15. CDR3 DNA sequence: TGTGCCAGCAGTCTTTTACAGGGGCCTATGGGGGAGCAGTACTTC. Translation gives CASSLLQGPMGEQYF.

This chain joins TRBV19 and TRBJ2-1; the match to TRBD2 covers 12 bases. J was trimmed by 5 bases and V by 4 bases; bases with no gene match: 9. The CDR3 runs 17 residues. The germline V gene encodes CDR1 LNHDA and CDR2 SQIVND (reference sequence). Here the CDR3 DNA reads TGTGCCAGTAGTAGCACTAGCGGGGGGAAACAACACAATGAGCAGTTCTTC. This translates into CASSSTSGGKQHNEQFF.

This chain links TRBV5-4 with TRBJ1-2; tentative D call: TRBD1 (5 bases). The CDR3 loop spans 14 amino acids. Germline loops: CDR1 SGHNT, CDR2 YYREEE (reference sequence). The V end lost 5 bases, the J end lost 5 bases, and 16 bases lay between the germline ends. The CDR3 DNA sequence: TGTGCCAGCAGTCTAGAACAGGTCGCATATGGCTACACCTTC. This codes for CASSLEQVAYGYTF.

The chain uses TRBV4-1 and TRBJ2-7, with 8 positions matching TRBD1. The V gene's germline CDR1 is MGHRA and CDR2 YSYEKL. The V gene end was trimmed by 4 bases and the J gene end by 3 bases; junction bases not matched to a gene: 5. This CDR3 comprises 14 residues. CDR3 amino acids: CASSLRQGRYEQYF. DNA of the CDR3: TGCGCCAGCAGCCTAAGACAGGGGCGCTACGAGCAGTACTTC.

The rearrangement links TRBV5-4 to TRBJ1-2; 9 bases match TRBD1. V gave up 2 bases and J gave up 6 bases; unmatched junction bases: 5. This CDR3 has 14 amino acids. CDR1 and CDR2 (germline): SGHNT, YYREEE (reference sequence). This CDR3 reads CASSFPGQGHGYTF. The CDR3 DNA is TGTGCCAGCAGCTTTCCGGGACAGGGACATGGCTACACCTTC.

This rearrangement joins TRBV6-5 to TRBJ2-7; tentative D call: TRBD1 (5 bases). The CDR3 covers 13 residues. The V gene's germline CDR1 is MNHEY and CDR2 SVGAGI. V dropped 5 bases and J dropped 12 bases, with 20 bases sitting between them. The CDR3 spells CASSTLRQGAVYF. The CDR3 DNA follows: TGTGCCAGCAGTACCTTGAGGCAGGGTGCGGTGTACTTC.

As to this clone: Mismatch with germline at one junction end may stem from a read error. V usage is TRBV7-7 and J usage is TRBJ1-3; perhaps TRBD1 as D (6 bases). From germline, CDR1 is SSHAT and CDR2 FNYEAQ (reference sequence). There are 16 residues in the CDR3. The CDR3 DNA reads TGTGCTAGCAGCGAGGGACACGCGCCCTCTGGAAACACCATATATTTT. This translates into CASSEGHAPSGNTIYF.

J is TRBJ2-1 and V is TRBV6-1; 10 bases are shared with TRBD2. Per germline, CDR1 MNHNS and CDR2 SASEGT. The CDR3 length is 15 residues. J was trimmed by 2 bases and V by 2 bases; bases with no gene match: 0. The CDR3 DNA is TGTGCCAGCAGTGAAAGCGGGGGGGCCTACAATGAGCAGTTCTTC. This encodes CASSESGGAYNEQFF.